The 3 T cell receptor beta chains below come from one sample, sequenced in a study of shared clonotypes between healthy human individuals. Assay used: immunoSEQ multiplex PCR; TCRdb lists only in-frame clones, some missing. The sample has about 2.3 million clones, more than 85% seen once. The specimen was naive CD4+ T cells from PBMCs. As to subset: CD45RA+ positively selected. The receptors stem from a young man in good health. Some clones in this sample may be carry-over from other donors' samples.

This chain links TRBV29-1 with TRBJ2-1; no clear D gene. The CDR3 is made up of 13 amino acids. CDR1 and CDR2 (germline): SQVTM, ANQGSEA. The ends were cut back, 1 base at V and 8 bases at J, with 12 bases in the middle. CDR3 sequence: CSVEGFPPDEQFF. The CDR3 nucleotides read TGCAGCGTTGAAGGTTTCCCCCCCGATGAGCAGTTCTTC.

The chain links TRBV11-1 to TRBJ2-3, with 8 bases identical to TRBD1. The CDR3 has 14 residues. Trimming at V came to 3 bases and at J to 4 bases, leaving 3 bases not matched to a gene. The germline V gene encodes CDR1 SGHAT and CDR2 FQDESV (reference sequence). The CDR3 region has the DNA TGTGCCAGCAGCTTCGACAGGGGTGCAGATACGCAGTATTTT. Encoded protein: CASSFDRGADTQYF.

The chain joins TRBV4-1 to TRBJ2-2; the match to TRBD2 covers 7 bases. The CDR3 covers 16 residues. Germline CDR1 and CDR2: MGHRA and YSYEKL. V dropped 1 base and J dropped 1; count of bases not matched to a gene: 3. CDR3 DNA sequence: TGCGCCAGCAGCCAAGCGGGGGGATTGAACACCGGGGAGCTGTTTTTT. As protein: CASSQAGGLNTGELFF.